This record covers a single TCR beta chain. Its antigen is as yet unknown. The data are from a study of response to subunit inactivated influenza vaccine. Study outcomes and limitations: The study's authors posited that every seasonal influenza vaccination enlists few new T cells.

CDR3 length equals 15 residues. CDR1 is SGHRS and CDR2 is YFSETQ in the germline V gene. Trimming cost V 2 bases and J 3 bases, with 14 bases left between them. TCRdb analysed the RT-PCR reads with MiXCR anew, one entry per CDR3 protein. There are roughly 700,000 distinct CDR3 sequences in the sample; around 13% occur only once, and 5.5% to 7% lies in the top ten. This chain uses TRBV5-1 with TRBJ1-1; perhaps TRBD1 as D (5 bases). This specimen consisted of PBMCs from blood, obtained around 14 days before vaccination. The source is a man in his fifties or sixties who received an inactivated influenza vaccine. This CDR3 is CASSFGRARDTEAFF. The DNA for the CDR3 is TGCGCCAGCAGCTTCGGCAGGGCGAGGGACACTGAAGCTTTCTTT. Together with reference TRBV5-1 and TRBJ1-1, the CDR3 gives the full variable domain: KAGVTQTPRYLIKTRGQQVTLSCSPISGHRSVSWYQQTPGQGLQFLFEYFSETQRNKGNFPGRFSGRQFSNSRSEMNVSTLELGDSALYLCASSFGRARDTEAFFGQGTRLTVV.